This T cell receptor beta chain was recovered during a study of sequential checkpoint blockade in melanoma. Study context: First-line arms were nivolumab then ipilimumab, or the reverse, randomized 1:1. TCRbeta immunosequencing was performed on DNA from 90 to 100 pretreatment melanoma tumor samples. Roughly 22 patients had tumor biopsies before treatment and at week 13.

Sequenced by immunoSEQ multiplex PCR; TCRdb stores in-frame clones only, minus some. The data hold 7,500 to 9,500 clones, with around 24% observed a single time. V was shortened by 10 bases and J by 0 bases, with 12 bases between the two germline ends. From germline, CDR1 is MNHGY and CDR2 SAAAGT. This CDR3 spans 13 amino acids. The treatment was: randomized to nivolumab then ipilimumab (arm A) or the reverse (arm B). Patients had received no earlier DNA-damaging chemotherapy. This TCR came from a human donor with melanoma. The sample here was tumor tissue (inferred from file names), taken from a patient given nivolumab and ipilimumab in sequence. The V and J genes are TRBV6-8 and TRBJ1-1, with D tentatively TRBD1 (6 bases). CDR3 coding DNA: TGTGCCACCTCGACAGGAATGAACACTGAAGCTTTCTTT. It is translated as CATSTGMNTEAFF.